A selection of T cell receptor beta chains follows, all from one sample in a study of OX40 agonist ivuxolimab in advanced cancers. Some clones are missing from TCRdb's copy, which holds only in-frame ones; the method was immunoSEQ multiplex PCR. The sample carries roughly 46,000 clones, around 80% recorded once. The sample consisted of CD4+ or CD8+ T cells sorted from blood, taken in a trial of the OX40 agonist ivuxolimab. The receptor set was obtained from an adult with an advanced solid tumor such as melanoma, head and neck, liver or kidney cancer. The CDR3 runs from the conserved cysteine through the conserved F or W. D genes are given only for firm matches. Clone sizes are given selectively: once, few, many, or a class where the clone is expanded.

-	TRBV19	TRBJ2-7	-	CASSIRQGGGLAGYEQYF	TGTGCCAGTAGTATACGGCAGGGGGGTGGACTAGCCGGCTACGAGCAGTACTTC
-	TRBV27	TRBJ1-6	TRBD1	CASKDRPPGQGLGDSPLHF	TGTGCCAGCAAGGATCGACCTCCGGGACAGGGGTTAGGAGATTCACCCCTCCACTTT
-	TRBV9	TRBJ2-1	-	CASSPVGNEQFF	TGTGCCAGCAGCCCCGTGGGCAATGAGCAGTTCTTC
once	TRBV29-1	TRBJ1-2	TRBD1	CSSGTVYGYTF	TGCAGTTCCGGGACAGTATATGGCTACACCTTC
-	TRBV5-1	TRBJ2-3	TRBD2	CASSPGTSGGYTQYF	TGCGCCAGCAGCCCTGGGACTAGCGGGGGCTATACGCAGTATTTT
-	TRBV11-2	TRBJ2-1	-	CASSVDPPSYNEQFF	TGTGCCAGCAGCGTGGACCCACCCAGCTACAATGAGCAGTTCTTC
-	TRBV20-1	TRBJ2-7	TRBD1	CSAERQGGWYF	TGCAGTGCTGAAAGACAGGGGGGTTGGTACTTC
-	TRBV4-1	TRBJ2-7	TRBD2	CASSRKLAGEPGEQYF	TGCGCCAGCAGCCGCAAACTAGCGGGAGAACCGGGGGAGCAGTACTTC
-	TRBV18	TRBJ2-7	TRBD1	CASSPYDRGYEQYF	TGTGCCAGCTCACCATATGACAGGGGCTACGAGCAGTACTTC
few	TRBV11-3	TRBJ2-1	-	CAPVATLQFF	TGTGCCCCAGTGGCTACCCTGCAGTTCTTC
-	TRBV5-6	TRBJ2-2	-	CASSLRGITTGELFF	TGTGCCAGCAGCTTAAGAGGGATAACCACCGGGGAGCTGTTTTTT
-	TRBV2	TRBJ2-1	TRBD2	CASSTSGRSHNEQFF	TGTGCCAGCAGTACAAGCGGGAGGAGTCACAATGAGCAGTTCTTC
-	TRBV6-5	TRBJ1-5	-	CASSLQGGRQPQHF	TGTGCCAGCAGTCTACAGGGAGGACGGCAGCCCCAGCATTTT
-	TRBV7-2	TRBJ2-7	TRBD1	CASSPGQGASYEQYF	TGTGCCAGCAGCCCCGGGCAGGGGGCTTCCTACGAGCAGTACTTC
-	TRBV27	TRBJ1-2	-	CASRSLQGLYGYTF	TGTGCCAGCAGGAGTCTTCAGGGGCTTTATGGCTACACCTTC
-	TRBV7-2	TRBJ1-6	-	CASSHSGNNSPLHF	TGTGCCAGCAGCCACTCGGGGAATAATTCACCCCTCCACTTT
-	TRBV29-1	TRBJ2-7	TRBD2	CSVEDSFSGRGEQYF	TGCAGCGTTGAAGACTCTTTTAGCGGGAGGGGCGAGCAGTACTTC
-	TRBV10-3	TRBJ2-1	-	CAISVSGPQNNEQFF	TGTGCCATCAGTGTTTCTGGGCCACAAAACAATGAGCAGTTCTTC
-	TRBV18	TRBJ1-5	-	CASSPQGTQPQHF	TGTGCCAGCTCACCACAGGGAACTCAGCCCCAGCATTTT
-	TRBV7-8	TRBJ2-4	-	CASSSEVGSKNIQYF	TGTGCCAGCAGCTCCGAAGTGGGCTCCAAAAACATTCAGTACTTC
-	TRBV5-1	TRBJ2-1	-	CASSDPNSYNEQFF	TGCGCCAGCAGCGACCCGAACTCCTACAATGAGCAGTTCTTC
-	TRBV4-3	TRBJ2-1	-	CASSQQLATTANEQFF	TGCGCCAGCAGCCAGCAACTAGCCACAACCGCCAATGAGCAGTTCTTC
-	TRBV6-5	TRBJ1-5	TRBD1	CASRIQGAGQPQHF	TGTGCCAGCAGAATACAGGGGGCAGGTCAGCCCCAGCATTTT
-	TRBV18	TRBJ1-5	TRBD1	CASSQGQGSTSNQPQHF	TGTGCCAGCTCACAAGGACAGGGGTCAACGAGCAATCAGCCCCAGCATTTT
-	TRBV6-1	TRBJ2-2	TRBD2	CASSEGRGRGMEGELFF	TGTGCCAGCAGTGAAGGACGCGGGAGGGGGATGGAAGGGGAGCTGTTTTTT
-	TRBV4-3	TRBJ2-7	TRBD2	CASSQERLAGVYEQYF	TGCGCCAGCAGCCAAGAAAGGCTAGCGGGGGTCTACGAGCAGTACTTC
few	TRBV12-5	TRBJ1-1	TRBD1	CASGPPPGQGTNTEAFF	TGTGCTAGTGGTCCCCCGCCGGGACAGGGGACGAACACTGAAGCTTTCTTT
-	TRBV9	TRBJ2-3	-	CASSAGSGTDTQYF	TGTGCCAGCAGCGCCGGTTCCGGGACAGATACGCAGTATTTT
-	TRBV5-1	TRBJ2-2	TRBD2	CASSRVSGLAGNTGELFF	TGCGCCAGCAGTCGAGTCTCGGGACTAGCGGGGAACACCGGGGAGCTGTTTTTT
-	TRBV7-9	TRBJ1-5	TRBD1	CASSQTGNQPQHF	TGTGCCAGCAGCCAGACAGGGAACCAGCCCCAGCATTTT
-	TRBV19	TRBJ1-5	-	CASSPFSNQPQHF	TGTGCCAGTAGTCCATTTAGCAATCAGCCCCAGCATTTT
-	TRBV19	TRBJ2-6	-	CASSIVTSGANVLTF	TGTGCCAGTAGTATAGTAACCTCTGGGGCCAACGTCCTGACTTTC
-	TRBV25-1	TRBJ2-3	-	CASSDTQYF	TGTGCCAGTTCCGATACGCAGTATTTT
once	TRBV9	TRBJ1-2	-	CASSVGQDSYGYTF	TGTGCCAGCAGCGTAGGCCAGGACAGCTATGGCTACACCTTC
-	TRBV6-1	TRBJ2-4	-	CATKAIAKNIQYF	TGTGCCACCAAGGCGATAGCCAAAAACATTCAGTACTTC